Following are 6 T cell receptor beta chains from one sample sequenced in a study of T cell repertoires in cytomegalovirus infection. TCRdb called the reads again in MiXCR, with one record for every CDR3 protein. Among 650,000 to 850,000 distinct CDR3 sequences listed, around 29% were seen once. No antigens are known for them. The sample in question was cultured CD8+ T cells from PBMCs, obtained from culture after CMV antigen stimulation. These receptors came from a human donor in good health (CMV status not recorded). Some clones in this sample may be carry-over from other donors' samples.

A few counts support this clonotype. This chain joins TRBV28 and TRBJ1-2; weak D call: TRBD1 (6 bases). V lost 9 bases and J 7 bases, leaving 18 bases between the germline ends. Germline values: CDR1 MDHEN, CDR2 SYDVKM. The CDR3 sequence is 13 residues long. CDR3 protein: CASGDTEDPGYTF. The CDR3 DNA is TGTGCCAGTGGGGACACCGAGGACCCTGGCTACACCTTC.

This clonotype showed up just once. The rearrangement links TRBV15 to TRBJ2-5; no clear D. The germline V gene has CDR1 LNHNV and CDR2 YYDKDF (reference sequence). CDR3 length equals 14 residues. The V and J ends lost 3 bases and 0 bases respectively, with 8 bases between them. CDR3 DNA: TGTGCCACCAGCAGCTTGGTCCACCAAGAGACCCAGTACTTC. As protein: CATSSLVHQETQYF.

The V call is TRBV25-1, the J call TRBJ2-1; 7 bases fit TRBD1. Germline loops: CDR1 MGHDK, CDR2 SYGVNS. V lost 1 base and J lost 5; bases outside the gene matches: 8. CDR3 length equals 16 residues. For the CDR3, the DNA is TGTGCCAGCAGTGAATTCTCAGGGGGACATCACAATGAGCAGTTCTTC. It specifies CASSEFSGGHHNEQFF.

This rearrangement joins TRBV7-3 to TRBJ2-3; 9 bases fit TRBD2. The CDR3 covers 16 residues. Germline CDR1 is SGHTA and CDR2 is FQGTGA. Germline trimming cut 1 base from V and 5 bases from J; bases unmatched to any gene: 7. CDR3 amino acids: CASSLIRGGGKDTQYF. CDR3 DNA sequence: TGTGCCAGCAGCTTAATCCGCGGGGGGGGCAAAGATACGCAGTATTTT.

The V call is TRBV4-1, the J call TRBJ1-1, with D uncertain. Germline assignment: CDR1 MGHRA and CDR2 YSYEKL. Trimming took 2 bases from V and 0 from J, leaving 10 bases between them. The CDR3 extends over 15 amino acids. The CDR3 region is CASSQNRPVNTEAFF. As DNA, the CDR3 is TGCGCCAGCAGCCAAAACAGACCGGTGAACACTGAAGCTTTCTTT.

The chain couples TRBV27 to TRBJ1-4; 8 bases are a match to TRBD1. The CDR3 extends over 21 amino acids. V shed 5 bases, J shed 2 bases, and the junction held 22 bases outside the gene matches. CDR1 MNHEY and CDR2 SMNVEV come from the germline V gene (reference sequence). CDR3 sequence reads: CASSPSMTGQGGYRTNEKLFF. Here the CDR3 DNA reads TGTGCCAGCAGTCCCTCCATGACAGGACAGGGCGGGTATCGTACTAATGAAAAACTGTTTTTT. The whole variable domain, filled in from reference TRBV27 and TRBJ1-4, reads EAQVTQNPRYLITVTGKKLTVTCSQNMNHEYMSWYRQDPGLGLRQIYYSMNVEVTDKGDVPEGYKVSRKEKRNFPLILESPSPNQTSLYFCASSPSMTGQGGYRTNEKLFFGSGTQLSVL.